This entry lists 19 T cell receptor beta chains sequenced from one sample in a study of response to subunit inactivated influenza vaccine. TCRdb recomputed calls from the RT-PCR reads with MiXCR, one row per CDR3 protein. The sample includes 500,000 to 600,000 distinct CDR3 sequences, approximately 10% of them seen just once. The sample consisted of PBMCs from blood, taken on the day of vaccination. All receptors derive from a man between 50 and 59 years old who received an inactivated influenza vaccine.

This clonotype turned up a few times. The V call is TRBV28, the J call TRBJ1-6, with no clear D. Per the germline V gene, CDR1 is MDHEN and CDR2 is SYDVKM. Between the trimmed V and J ends, which lost 2 bases and 14 bases, there was a span of 10 bases. There are 12 residues in the CDR3. CDR3 bases: TGTGCCAGCAGTTTAAGTTGGAAAACCCTCCACTTT. Translation: CASSLSWKTLHF. Based on the CDR3 plus reference TRBV28 and TRBJ1-6, the full variable domain is DVKVTQSSRYLVKRTGEKVFLECVQDMDHENMFWYRQDPGLGLRLIYFSYDVKMKEKGDIPEGYSVSREKKERFSLILESASTNQTSMYLCASSLSWKTLHFGNGTRLTVT.

This clonotype has ten or more counts. The rearrangement joins TRBV29-1 to TRBJ2-5; D not certain. The germline gives CDR1 SQVTM, CDR2 ANQGSEA. Trimming pared 6 bases from V and 4 bases from J, leaving 12 bases between. The CDR3 contains 12 residues. Here the CDR3 reads CSVNIIGETQYF. DNA of the CDR3: TGCAGCGTGAATATAATTGGAGAGACCCAGTACTTC.

The rearrangement joins TRBV21-1 to TRBJ2-6; the table's D call TRBD1 went unverified against the DNA. TRBV21-1 is a pseudogene locus. CDR3 size: 18 residues. The CDR3: CASSPVRDRGSGANVLTF. The CDR3 DNA is TGTGCCAGCAGCCCCGTCCGGGACAGGGGATCTGGGGCCAACGTCCTGACTTTC.

This chain connects TRBV5-1 to TRBJ2-4, with TRBD2 as a possible D gene (5 bases). This CDR3 has 14 amino acids. Germline values: CDR1 SGHRS, CDR2 YFSETQ. V dropped 0 bases and J dropped 8 bases, with 12 bases sitting between them. DNA for the CDR3: TGCGCCAGCAGCTTGGACGGGGATTGGGACATTCAGTACTTC. This sequence encodes CASSLDGDWDIQYF.

The V call is TRBV4-2, the J call TRBJ2-7; D unclear. V gave up 4 bases and J gave up 0 bases, with 16 bases separating them. The CDR3 runs 16 residues. The germline CDR1 and CDR2 sequences are LGHNA and YNFKEQ. The CDR3 DNA is TGTGCCAGCAGCCGGGCGGAAGGGCGTGGCTCCTACGAGCAGTACTTC. It is translated as CASSRAEGRGSYEQYF.

This clonotype was observed a few times. The rearrangement links TRBV24-1 to TRBJ2-1; TRBD2 matches 13 bases. The CDR3 runs to 16 residues. J was trimmed by 7 bases and V by 4 bases; bases with no gene match: 6. Germline CDR1 and CDR2: KGHDR and SFDVKD. The CDR3 sequence is CATSESGLAGSNEQFF. CDR3 DNA: TGTGCCACCAGTGAATCGGGACTAGCGGGATCAAATGAGCAGTTCTTC.

This clonotype was detected only a few times. The rearrangement joins TRBV12-3 or TRBV12-4 to TRBJ2-5, with D perhaps matching TRBD1 (5 bases). This CDR3 has 11 amino acids. Trimming removed 8 bases from V and 4 bases from J, with 8 bases in between. The CDR3 is CASQGLETQYF. For the CDR3, the DNA is TGTGCCAGCCAGGGCTTAGAGACCCAGTACTTC.

The rearrangement joins TRBV11-2 to TRBJ2-2; possible D gene TRBD2, 7 bases. The germline V and J ends were trimmed by 7 bases and 2 bases, with 17 bases remaining between them. The germline gives CDR1 SGHAT, CDR2 FQNNGV. CDR3 length equals 16 residues. The CDR3 nucleotides read TGTGCCAGCATTTGGGAGGGGGAGACCAACACCGGGGAGCTGTTTTTT. As protein: CASIWEGETNTGELFF.

This clonotype was detected a few times. The chain combines TRBV18 with TRBJ2-1; the match to TRBD2 covers 15 bases. The junction had 2 bases not matched to a gene; V was cut back by 2 bases and J by 0 bases. The CDR3 runs 18 residues. In germline, CDR1 is KGHSH, CDR2 LQKENI. CDR3 in amino acids: CASSPTGLAGGSYNEQFF. The CDR3 region has the DNA TGTGCCAGCTCACCAACGGGACTAGCGGGGGGCTCCTACAATGAGCAGTTCTTC. The full variable domain, in which reference TRBV18 and TRBJ2-1 provide the parts outside the CDR3, is NAGVMQNPRHLVRRRGQEARLRCSPMKGHSHVYWYRQLPEEGLKFMVYLQKENIIDESGMPKERFSAEFPKEGPSILRIQQVVRGDSAAYFCASSPTGLAGGSYNEQFFGPGTRLTVL.

The chain employs TRBV29-1 and TRBJ2-3; TRBD1 agrees at 8 bases. Germline loops: CDR1 SQVTM, CDR2 ANQGSEA. This CDR3 region has 13 residues. V dropped 7 bases and J dropped 6; count of bases not matched to a gene: 9. For the CDR3, the DNA is TGCAGCGCTCTCAGGGGGCTTCGGGATACGCAGTATTTT. Translation: CSALRGLRDTQYF.

Many counts were recorded for this clonotype. V gene TRBV20-1 combines with J gene TRBJ2-7, with 8 nucleotides matching TRBD1. The V gene end was trimmed by 3 bases and the J gene end by 6 bases; junction bases not matched to a gene: 7. CDR1 is DFQATT, CDR2 SNEGSKA, per germline (reference sequence). The CDR3 extends over 13 amino acids. CDR3 bases: TGCAGTGCTAGCGACCCCACAGGGGGCGAGCAGTACTTC. Its translation: CSASDPTGGEQYF.

The V call is TRBV6-1, the J call TRBJ2-1, with a weak D call TRBD2 (8 bases). V lost 10 bases and J lost 7, with 20 bases in between. The V gene's germline CDR1 is MNHNS and CDR2 SASEGT. The CDR3 loop spans 14 amino acids. This chain's CDR3 is CATRGESGGNEQFF. Written as DNA, the CDR3 is TGTGCCACCAGGGGGGAGTCGGGAGGGAATGAGCAGTTCTTC.

This clonotype was seen many times. The J gene is TRBJ2-3, the V gene TRBV12-3 or TRBV12-4; 11 nucleotides line up with TRBD2. This CDR3 is 18 amino acids long. With V trimmed by 0 bases and J by 5 bases, 10 bases remained unmatched. CDR3 in amino acids: CASSLAWGSGGAGDTQYF. CDR3 sequence (DNA): TGTGCCAGCAGTTTAGCTTGGGGTAGCGGGGGGGCTGGAGATACGCAGTATTTT.

The DNA for the CDR3 is TGTGCCAGCTCACGGGACACAAACACCGGGGAGCTGTTTTTT. It specifies CASSRDTNTGELFF. The rearrangement links TRBV18 to TRBJ2-2; possible D gene TRBD1, 6 bases. Germline V gene lookup returns CDR1 KGHSH and CDR2 LQKENI. Trimming left V 4 bases short and J 2 bases short, with 8 bases between. There are 14 residues in the CDR3.

The rearrangement links TRBV6-1 to TRBJ2-1, with TRBD2 matching 8 bases. V was pared by 4 bases and J by 6 bases, with 23 bases of the junction left unmatched. The CDR3 length is 20 residues. In germline, CDR1 is MNHNS, CDR2 SASEGT. CDR3 residues: CASSALLPFAGTRYGNEQFF. The DNA for the CDR3 is TGTGCCAGCAGTGCCCTTTTGCCCTTCGCTGGGACTAGGTATGGCAATGAGCAGTTCTTC.

The sample holds a few counts of this clonotype. This chain links TRBV6-1 with TRBJ1-1; tentative D call: TRBD1 (5 bases). The V gene's germline CDR1 is MNHNS and CDR2 SASEGT. V was cut by 7 bases and J by 1 base, with 13 bases left in between. This CDR3 contains 14 residues. CDR3 in amino acids: CASNQDRANTEAFF. CDR3 bases: TGTGCCAGCAACCAAGACAGAGCGAACACTGAAGCTTTCTTT.

This clonotype is a singleton in its sample. The junction departs from germline at one end; a sequencing error may be responsible. The chain has TRBV7-6 and TRBJ2-5; possible D gene TRBD2, 6 bases. CDR3 size: 14 residues. The germline CDR1 and CDR2 sequences are SGHVS and FNYEAQ. The CDR3 is CASILIRGQETQYF. In DNA, the CDR3 is TGTGCCAGCATCTTAATCCGGGGGCAAGAGACCCAGTACTTC.

This clonotype was seen at least ten times. V and J are TRBV18 and TRBJ2-2; D may be TRBD2 (5 bases). Germline CDR1 reads KGHSH; CDR2 reads LQKENI. The CDR3 is 16 residues long. The V end was cut by 5 bases, the J end by 4 bases, with 17 bases between. CDR3: CASSGLVGYTTGELFF. Written as DNA, the CDR3 is TGTGCCAGCTCAGGACTTGTAGGCTACACCACCGGGGAGCTGTTTTTT.

The genes are TRBV15 and TRBJ2-7, with TRBD1 identical over 8 bases. The CDR3 is made up of 15 amino acids. Germline CDR1 reads LNHNV; CDR2 reads YYDKDF (reference sequence). V lost 1 base, J lost 4 bases, and 6 bases stayed unmatched. Here the CDR3 reads CATSRAWTGSYEQYF. The CDR3 DNA reads as TGTGCCACCAGCAGAGCTTGGACAGGGTCTTACGAGCAGTACTTC.